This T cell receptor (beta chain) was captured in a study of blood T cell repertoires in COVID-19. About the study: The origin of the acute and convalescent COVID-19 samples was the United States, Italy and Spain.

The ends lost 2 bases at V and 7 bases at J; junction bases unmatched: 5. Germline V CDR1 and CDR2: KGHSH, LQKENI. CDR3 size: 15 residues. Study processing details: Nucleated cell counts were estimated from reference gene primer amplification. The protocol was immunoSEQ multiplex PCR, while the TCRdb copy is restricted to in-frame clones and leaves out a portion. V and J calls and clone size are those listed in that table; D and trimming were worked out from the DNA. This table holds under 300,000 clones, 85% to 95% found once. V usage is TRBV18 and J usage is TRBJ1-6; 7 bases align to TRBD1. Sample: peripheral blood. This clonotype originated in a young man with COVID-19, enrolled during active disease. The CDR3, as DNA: TGTGCCAGCTCACCAGTCCAACAGGGGAATTCACCCCTCCACTTT. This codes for CASSPVQQGNSPLHF.